This passage covers 20 T cell receptor beta chains from one sample sequenced in a study of patients and donors after allogeneic stem cell transplantation. MiXCR, applied by TCRdb to the RT-PCR reads, yields one record per CDR3 protein. This sample has 900,000 to 1,000,000 distinct CDR3 sequences, with 18% found just once. The source material was blood, either unsorted or a sorted T cell fraction (not recorded which). The receptors were sampled from a human donor who was either an allogeneic HSCT recipient or a stem cell or donor lymphocyte infusion donor (not recorded which). It is not recorded whose cells these are; they may come from a transplant donor.

The chain is built from TRBV10-3 and TRBJ1-2, with D maybe TRBD1 (6 bases). Trimming took off 7 bases at V and 5 bases at J, with 17 bases between the two ends. This CDR3 is built from 14 residues. Germline V lookup: CDR1 ENHRY, CDR2 SYGVKD. CDR3 nucleotides: TGTGCCATCACCCCCGGGGGGCGCATGTATGGCTACACCTTC. Translated, it gives CAITPGGRMYGYTF.

V gene TRBV5-1 combines with J gene TRBJ2-2; 8 bases agree with TRBD1. The CDR3 covers 15 residues. Germline CDR1 is SGHRS and CDR2 is YFSETQ. Trimming removed 3 bases from V and 5 bases from J; junction bases left unmatched: 6. As DNA, the CDR3 is TGCGCCAGCAGCTCGGACAGGGAAAGGACCGGGGAGCTGTTTTTT. As protein: CASSSDRERTGELFF.

The chain uses TRBV9 and TRBJ2-7, with TRBD1 matching over 10 bases. Losses at the gene ends were 2 bases for V and 1 base for J; bases not matched to a gene: 6. The CDR3 contains 16 residues. Germline CDR1 reads SGDLS; CDR2 reads YYNGEE. DNA of the CDR3: TGTGCCAGCAGCGTGGGGGGACAGGGGACTTCCTACGAGCAGTACTTC. Translation gives CASSVGGQGTSYEQYF.

This clonotype has only a few counts. V is TRBV12-3 or TRBV12-4 and J is TRBJ2-3, with a weak D call TRBD2 (5 bases). With 6 bases removed from V and 5 bases from J, the gap between germline ends came to 6 bases. The CDR3 runs to 11 residues. This chain's CDR3 is CASRLVDTQYF. The CDR3 DNA is TGTGCCAGCAGACTAGTAGATACGCAGTATTTT.

The CDR3 DNA sequence: TGTGCCAGCAGCTCGACGACAGGGGGCACGCCCTACAATGAGCAGTTCTTC. Its translation is CASSSTTGGTPYNEQFF. The chain joins TRBV9 to TRBJ2-1, with 10 positions matching TRBD1. CDR3 size: 17 residues. Germline CDR1 and CDR2: SGDLS and YYNGEE. V trimming: 4 bases; J trimming: 2 bases; junction bases outside the gene matches: 9.

V gene TRBV12-3 or TRBV12-4 combines with J gene TRBJ2-3; 8 nucleotides line up with TRBD2. The V and J ends lost 6 bases and 3 bases, in that order; junction bases with no gene match: 5. This CDR3 is built from 14 residues. CDR3 DNA sequence: TGTGCCAGCAGGCAAGCGGGGGTAACAGATACGCAGTATTTT. Its translation: CASRQAGVTDTQYF.

The chain carries TRBV6-2 or TRBV6-3 and TRBJ2-3; possibly TRBD2 for D (6 bases). Germline lookup yields CDR1 MNHEY and CDR2 SVGEGT. The CDR3 contains 16 residues. The V gene lost 0 bases and the J gene lost 2 bases, with 12 bases spanning the gap. CDR3 sequence (DNA): TGTGCCAGCAGTTACTCGAGGACTAAGTCCACAGATACGCAGTATTTT. Its translation: CASSYSRTKSTDTQYF.

This clonotype was seen a few times. The gene calls are TRBV15 and TRBJ2-1, with D maybe TRBD2 (5 bases). From germline, CDR1 is LNHNV and CDR2 YYDKDF (reference sequence). V lost 5 bases, J lost 10 bases, and 21 bases lay in between. The CDR3 is 15 amino acids. The CDR3 region has the DNA TGTGCCACCAGCCCCCCTGCGGGCGCTCTAGGGGAGCAGTTCTTC. Its translation: CATSPPAGALGEQFF.

The chain recombines TRBV6-1 with TRBJ1-3, with 7 bases matching TRBD1. The J segment lost 4 bases and the V segment lost 6 bases, leaving 6 bases of the junction unmatched. This CDR3 has 14 residues. The V gene's germline CDR1 is MNHNS and CDR2 SASEGT. CDR3 sequence: CASSQPGGGNTIYF. As DNA, the CDR3 is TGTGCCAGCAGCCAACCAGGGGGAGGAAACACCATATATTTT.

The J gene is TRBJ2-1, the V gene TRBV2, with TRBD2 as a possible D gene (5 bases). Per the germline V gene, CDR1 is SNHLY and CDR2 is FYNNEI. The CDR3 length is 16 residues. Trimming took off 7 bases at V and 0 bases at J, with 16 bases between the two ends. The CDR3 loop is CASKAPGSSSYNEQFF. The CDR3 DNA is TGTGCCAGCAAGGCCCCGGGGTCCAGCTCCTACAATGAGCAGTTCTTC.

This clonotype was found many times. This chain connects TRBV12-3 or TRBV12-4 to TRBJ1-2; tentative D call: TRBD1 (5 bases). The CDR3 is made up of 14 amino acids. V lost 6 bases, J lost 1 base, and 12 bases lay in between. The chain's CDR3 is CASSRGHSNYGYTF. As DNA, the CDR3 is TGTGCCAGCAGCCGAGGACACAGTAACTATGGCTACACCTTC.

J is TRBJ1-1 and V is TRBV7-3, with 9 bases matching TRBD1. With 3 bases clipped from V and 3 bases from J, the junction kept 8 bases outside the gene matches. Germline CDR1 and CDR2: SGHTA and FQGTGA. CDR3 size: 16 residues. In DNA, the CDR3 is TGTGCCAGCAGCTTTACAGGGGGCGTTGGGTACACTGAAGCTTTCTTT. As protein: CASSFTGGVGYTEAFF.

This clonotype has just a few counts. The genes are TRBV20-1 and TRBJ1-2; D is ambiguous. Germline CDR1 and CDR2: DFQATT and SNEGSKA (reference sequence). V lost 3 bases and J lost 12, with 8 bases in between. The CDR3 runs to 9 residues. DNA of the CDR3: TGCAGTGCTAGTAAAGGCCACACCTTC. It translates to CSASKGHTF.

V and J are TRBV30 and TRBJ1-1; D gene uncertain. The CDR3 totals 13 residues. Germline-derived CDR1 and CDR2 are GTSNPN and SVGIG (reference sequence). Trimming removed 1 base at V and 5 bases at J, with 11 bases between. For the CDR3, the DNA is TGTGCCTGGAGTGCTCCCGAGGTTACTGAAGCTTTCTTT. This translates into CAWSAPEVTEAFF.

This clonotype was counted only a few times. This chain joins TRBV20-1 and TRBJ1-1, with 8 bases matching TRBD1. Per the germline V gene, CDR1 is DFQATT and CDR2 is SNEGSKA (reference sequence). Germline trimming cut 7 bases from V and 6 bases from J; bases unmatched to any gene: 10. The CDR3 loop spans 13 amino acids. This chain's CDR3 is CSVKRQGRAEAFF. The CDR3 bases are TGCAGTGTTAAAAGACAGGGGCGGGCTGAAGCTTTCTTT.

This clonotype was detected only a few times. The V and J genes are TRBV7-6 and TRBJ2-3; 14 bases match TRBD2. Per the germline V gene, CDR1 is SGHVS and CDR2 is FNYEAQ. Trimming cost V 4 bases and J 2 bases; bases outside gene matches: 8. CDR3 size: 18 residues. CDR3 DNA sequence: TGTGCCAGCAGCTCGGGACTAGCGGGAGCACCAATCACAGATACGCAGTATTTT. Its translation: CASSSGLAGAPITDTQYF.

This clonotype was observed a few times. The chain links TRBV24-1 to TRBJ2-1; a weak D match, TRBD2 (7 bases). V was trimmed by 1 base and J by 4 bases, leaving 13 bases between them. CDR3 length: 16 amino acids. In germline, CDR1 is KGHDR, CDR2 SFDVKD. The CDR3 DNA is TGTGCCACCAGTGATTTCCGGGGGGCAGGGTACAATGAGCAGTTCTTC. Its protein is CATSDFRGAGYNEQFF.

The J gene is TRBJ1-4, the V gene TRBV12-3 or TRBV12-4; D gene uncertain. CDR3 length: 14 residues. Trimming took 2 bases from V and 7 from J, leaving 11 bases between them. The CDR3 region is CASSLRRTFEKLFF. The CDR3 nucleotides read TGTGCCAGCAGTTTACGACGGACGTTTGAAAAACTGTTTTTT.

This clonotype was recorded a few times. This chain joins TRBV12-3 or TRBV12-4 and TRBJ2-3, with 9 bases identical to TRBD1. CDR3 length: 14 residues. Germline trimming cut 7 bases from V and 5 bases from J; bases unmatched to any gene: 7. CDR3 DNA: TGTGCCAGCATCAGGGACAGGGAAAAAGATACGCAGTATTTT. It is translated as CASIRDREKDTQYF.

The gene calls are TRBV4-1 and TRBJ1-1; no clear D. The CDR3 is made up of 14 amino acids. CDR1 is MGHRA, CDR2 YSYEKL, per germline. V dropped 1 base and J dropped 1 base, with 7 bases sitting between them. CDR3 DNA: TGCGCCAGCAGCCAAGGGATAACGAACACTGAAGCTTTCTTT. Amino acids: CASSQGITNTEAFF.